The 18 T cell receptor beta chains below come from one sample, sequenced in a study of blood T cell repertoires in COVID-19. The repertoire was sequenced with immunoSEQ multiplex PCR; TCRdb's copy has only in-frame clones and lacks some. This repertoire shows around 200,000 clones, approximately 85% found once; its top ten account for 10% to 11%. Specimen: peripheral blood. The receptor source for this set is a human donor with active or convalescent COVID-19. The donor label of this sample is uncertain.

The chain combines TRBV20-1 with TRBJ2-5, with 10 bases aligning to TRBD2. Germline CDR1 is DFQATT and CDR2 is SNEGSKA (reference sequence). The CDR3 has 11 residues. J gave up 9 bases and V 4 bases, and 2 bases lay outside the gene matches. This chain's CDR3 is CSATSGGAQYF. CDR3 coding DNA: TGCAGTGCTACCAGCGGGGGGGCCCAGTACTTC.

The chain joins TRBV30 to TRBJ2-3; D unresolved. The V gene's germline CDR1 is GTSNPN and CDR2 SVGIG (reference sequence). The CDR3 is 14 amino acids. The germline V and J ends were trimmed by 7 bases and 1 base, with 15 bases remaining between them. The CDR3 DNA reads as TGTGCCTTAAACTTAGTTGTCGGCACAGATACGCAGTATTTT. It specifies CALNLVVGTDTQYF.

In this sample, this clone turned up once. The chain employs TRBV19 and TRBJ2-3, with D possibly being TRBD2 (6 bases). V gave up 8 bases and J gave up 1 base, with 10 bases separating them. The CDR3 has 13 amino acids. CDR1 and CDR2 from the germline V gene are LNHDA and SQIVND (reference sequence). In DNA, the CDR3 is TGTGCCAGTGATCCGGGGGGCACAGATACGCAGTATTTT. Its translation is CASDPGGTDTQYF.

The V and J genes are TRBV28 and TRBJ2-7; TRBD1 aligns across 9 bases. Looked up from germline, CDR1 is MDHEN and CDR2 is SYDVKM. The CDR3 is made up of 13 amino acids. The V gene end was trimmed by 10 bases and the J gene end by 0 bases; junction bases not matched to a gene: 4. As DNA, the CDR3 is TGTGCCACGGGACAGGGAAGCTCCTACGAGCAGTACTTC. Residues: CATGQGSSYEQYF.

This clone was counted a single time. V gene TRBV3-1 (or the pseudogene TRBV3-2) combines with J gene TRBJ2-3, with TRBD1 as a possible D gene (5 bases). There are 14 residues in the CDR3. Germline CDR1 and CDR2: LGHDT and YNNKEL (reference sequence). V lost 1 base and J lost 5, with 10 bases in between. Written as DNA, the CDR3 is TGTGCCAGCAGCCAAGCCGTAGGGGTAGATACGCAGTATTTT. Its protein product is CASSQAVGVDTQYF.

This chain connects TRBV6-4 to TRBJ2-7, with a possible D match to TRBD2 (6 bases). The germline gives CDR1 MRHNA, CDR2 SNTAGT. The V end lost 2 bases, the J end lost 3 bases, and 8 bases lay between the germline ends. The CDR3 runs 13 residues. This chain's CDR3 is CASSDLEGYEQYF. The CDR3 DNA reads TGTGCCAGCAGTGACCTGGAGGGCTACGAGCAGTACTTC.

The rearrangement joins TRBV28 to TRBJ2-7; no clear D. Germline-derived CDR1 and CDR2 are MDHEN and SYDVKM. The length of the CDR3 is 13 residues. Between the trimmed V and J ends, which lost 6 bases and 3 bases, there was a span of 12 bases. CDR3 residues: CASSPEADYEQYF. The CDR3 coding sequence is TGTGCCAGCAGCCCCGAGGCAGACTACGAGCAGTACTTC.

The chain carries TRBV9 and TRBJ2-3; the match to TRBD2 covers 9 bases. This CDR3 has 16 amino acids. V gave up 3 bases and J gave up 6 bases; unmatched junction bases: 11. CDR1 and CDR2 (germline): SGDLS, YYNGEE. CDR3: CASSAAGGQVGDTQYF. The CDR3 DNA reads as TGTGCCAGCAGCGCAGCGGGGGGCCAAGTGGGGGATACGCAGTATTTT.

The gene calls are TRBV4-3 and TRBJ2-4, with a weak D call TRBD1 (6 bases). In germline, CDR1 is LGHNA, CDR2 YSLEER. V was pared by 3 bases and J by 3 bases, with 12 bases between. The CDR3 consists of 15 residues. The CDR3 DNA sequence: TGCGCCAGCAGCCACACAGGGATGGGCAAAAACATTCAGTACTTC. Its protein is CASSHTGMGKNIQYF.

This chain links TRBV11-2 with TRBJ1-1, with 8 bases identical to TRBD1. The CDR3 is made up of 16 amino acids. Germline V gives CDR1 SGHAT, CDR2 FQNNGV. V dropped 1 base and J dropped 4; count of bases not matched to a gene: 8. Written as DNA, the CDR3 is TGTGCCAGCAGCTTAGGACAGGGGCTCCCGGGCACTGAAGCTTTCTTT. Translated, it gives CASSLGQGLPGTEAFF. Together with reference TRBV11-2 and TRBJ1-1, the CDR3 gives the full variable domain: EAGVAQSPRYKIIEKRQSVAFWCNPISGHATLYWYQQILGQGPKLLIQFQNNGVVDDSQLPKDRFSAERLKGVDSTLKIQPAKLEDSAVYLCASSLGQGLPGTEAFFGQGTRLTVV.

This clone was detected a few times. Other DNA sequences within the sample encode an identical CDR3. This sequence joins TRBV7-2 and TRBJ2-2; the match to TRBD2 covers 7 bases. The CDR3 is 13 amino acids. Trimming cost V 3 bases and J 5 bases; bases outside gene matches: 0. In germline, CDR1 is SGHTA, CDR2 FQGNSA. The CDR3 DNA reads TGTGCCAGCAGCTTGGGGGGGACCGGGGAGCTGTTTTTT. Protein sequence: CASSLGGTGELFF.

V gene TRBV27 combines with J gene TRBJ1-1; 12 nucleotides match TRBD1. The CDR3 contains 15 residues. CDR1 and CDR2 from the germline V gene are MNHEY and SMNVEV (reference sequence). Trimming took 6 bases from V and 6 from J; bases not matched to a gene: 8. CDR3 sequence: CASRTRDRGLAEAFF. CDR3 bases: TGTGCCAGCAGGACCCGGGACAGGGGGCTCGCTGAAGCTTTCTTT.

This chain uses TRBV18 with TRBJ2-1, with D possibly TRBD2 on 6 matching bases. V was shortened by 9 bases and J by 1 base, with 16 bases between the two germline ends. The CDR3 has 15 residues. Germline V lookup: CDR1 KGHSH, CDR2 LQKENI. This chain's CDR3 is CASHPRRGSYNEQFF. The DNA for the CDR3 is TGTGCCAGTCACCCGCGGAGGGGTTCCTACAATGAGCAGTTCTTC.

The chain's CDR3 is CASSFSGGAYNEQFF. CDR3 bases: TGTGCCAGCAGCTTTAGCGGGGGCGCCTACAATGAGCAGTTCTTC. J is TRBJ2-1 and V is TRBV6-4; TRBD2 matches 9 bases. Germline assignment: CDR1 MRHNA and CDR2 SNTAGT. This CDR3 is built from 15 residues. J was trimmed by 2 bases and V by 6 bases; bases with no gene match: 5.

The V and J genes are TRBV7-9 and TRBJ1-2; TRBD1 matches 7 bases. Germline trimming cut 3 bases from V and 5 bases from J; bases unmatched to any gene: 3. Germline-derived CDR1 and CDR2 are SEHNR and FQNEAQ (reference sequence). The CDR3 is made up of 13 amino acids. CDR3: CASSFGTVYGYTF. CDR3 sequence (DNA): TGTGCCAGCAGCTTCGGGACAGTTTATGGCTACACCTTC.

V usage is TRBV6-6 and J usage is TRBJ2-3; unclear D gene. CDR1 is MNHNY, CDR2 SVGAGI, per germline (reference sequence). The CDR3 is 13 amino acids. V shed 4 bases and J shed 1 base, with 6 bases lying between them. The CDR3 coding sequence is TGTGCCAGCAGTTCCCCGGGCACAGATACGCAGTATTTT. The encoded protein is CASSSPGTDTQYF.

The V gene is TRBV19, the J gene TRBJ1-2; possibly TRBD1 for D (6 bases). The germline CDR1 and CDR2 sequences are LNHDA and SQIVND (reference sequence). The germline V and J ends were trimmed by 7 bases and 7 bases, with 22 bases remaining between them. This CDR3 spans 15 amino acids. DNA for the CDR3: TGTGCCAGTATTAGGGACACGGGGGGCGCAAGTGGCTACACCTTC. Amino acids: CASIRDTGGASGYTF.

The table lists this clone with a count of one. The V call is TRBV2, the J call TRBJ2-5; possible D gene TRBD1, 6 bases. Trimming cost V 0 bases and J 0 bases, with 14 bases left between them. The CDR3 contains 17 residues. In germline, CDR1 is SNHLY, CDR2 FYNNEI. CDR3 loop: CASSEARGQRYQETQYF. The CDR3 nucleotides read TGTGCCAGCAGTGAAGCTCGGGGACAACGGTACCAAGAGACCCAGTACTTC.